The T cell receptor beta chain described here comes from a study of cytotoxic CD8 clonotypes in ibrutinib-treated CLL. Study-level information: The average sample held roughly 250,000 productive templates and 87,000 or so productive rearrangements. Points from the study as a whole: Higher clonality was seen at ibrutinib response and a return toward baseline at progression. Baseline-level clonality went beyond age-matched healthy donors and moved in step with circulating CD8+ T-cell counts.

Assay used: immunoSEQ multiplex PCR; TCRdb lists only in-frame clones, some missing. The table records some 170,000 clones, more than 70% of them present only once. This CDR3 spans 18 amino acids. Germline V CDR1 and CDR2: SGHNT, YENEEA. V was pared by 2 bases and J by 5 bases, with 25 bases between. Of note for this clone: Antigen: not known.

The gene calls are TRBV11-3 and TRBJ2-7; a possible D gene is TRBD1 (6 bases). The specimen was PBMCs, collected at disease progression, from a patient treated with ibrutinib. The receptor comes from a human donor with chronic lymphocytic leukemia. This CDR3 is CASSLFVLPGQLSDEQYF. The DNA of the CDR3 is TGTGCCAGCAGCTTATTCGTATTACCCGGACAGCTAAGCGACGAGCAGTACTTC.